The 8 T cell receptor beta chains in this list originate from one sample, sequenced in a study of Ad26.COV2.S vaccination and SARS-CoV-2 variants. The data were produced by immunoSEQ multiplex PCR, yet TCRdb's version contains in-frame clones alone and is incomplete. The repertoire has hundreds of thousands of clones, 89% of them found once; the top ten carry over 2%. Documented treatment: 19 received Ad26.COV2.S at low or high dose, single or two shots; 5 received placebo; per-sample allocation not given. The samples date from day 63 after the first vaccine or placebo injection. Specimen: peripheral blood, collected in a trial of Ad26.COV2.S vaccine versus placebo. Receptors were obtained from a person between 18 and 59 years old who received the Ad26.COV2.S COVID-19 vaccine or a placebo.

This clone came up once. This sequence joins TRBV28 and TRBJ1-2; D is perhaps TRBD1 (5 bases). Germline V gene sequence: CDR1 MDHEN, CDR2 SYDVKM. V dropped 6 bases and J dropped 7 bases, with 15 bases sitting between them. The CDR3 has 13 residues. DNA for the CDR3: TGTGCCAGCAGCCTCACCGGGACTCTTGGCTACACCTTC. Protein sequence: CASSLTGTLGYTF.

The chain has TRBV24-1 and TRBJ2-3, with a possible D match to TRBD1 (6 bases). The V gene's germline CDR1 is KGHDR and CDR2 SFDVKD. The CDR3 has 14 residues. V dropped 0 bases and J dropped 4 bases, with 7 bases sitting between them. The CDR3 bases are TGTGCCACCAGTGATTTGCAGGGGTCAGATACGCAGTATTTT. This sequence encodes CATSDLQGSDTQYF.

The V and J genes are TRBV9 and TRBJ1-1; 9 positions agree with TRBD1. CDR1 and CDR2 (germline): SGDLS, YYNGEE. This CDR3 has 15 residues. V gave up 4 bases and J gave up 2 bases; unmatched junction bases: 6. The chain's CDR3 is CASSFWDRENTEAFF. The CDR3 DNA reads TGTGCCAGCAGCTTTTGGGACAGGGAAAACACTGAAGCTTTCTTT.

The V call is TRBV5-1, the J call TRBJ1-4; possibly TRBD1 for D (5 bases). The CDR3 is 16 amino acids. CDR1 is SGHRS, CDR2 YFSETQ, per germline. V shed 0 bases and J shed 7 bases, with 16 bases lying between them. CDR3 DNA: TGCGCCAGCAGCTTGGAATTCGGGGGACGGGGTGAAAAACTGTTTTTT. Its translation: CASSLEFGGRGEKLFF.

This chain's CDR3 is CASSFDGGANVLTF. Here the CDR3 DNA reads TGTGCCAGCAGCTTTGACGGCGGGGCCAACGTCCTGACTTTC. The V gene is TRBV9, the J gene TRBJ2-6; D gene uncertain. The CDR3 runs 14 residues. From germline, CDR1 is SGDLS and CDR2 YYNGEE. V was trimmed by 4 bases and J by 4 bases, leaving 9 bases between them. Supplemented by reference TRBV9 and TRBJ2-6, the full variable domain reads DSGVTQTPKHLITATGQRVTLRCSPRSGDLSVYWYQQSLDQGLQFLIQYYNGEERAKGNILERFSAQQFPDLHSELNLSSLELGDSALYFCASSFDGGANVLTFGAGSRLTVL.

This chain connects TRBV15 to TRBJ1-2; a possible D gene is TRBD1 (5 bases). The V gene lost 4 bases and the J gene lost 2 bases, with 11 bases spanning the gap. Germline V lookup: CDR1 LNHNV, CDR2 YYDKDF (reference sequence). The CDR3 consists of 14 residues. CDR3 loop: CATSKGLPNYGYTF. The DNA for the CDR3 is TGTGCCACCAGCAAGGGGCTCCCCAACTATGGCTACACCTTC.

J is TRBJ2-7 and V is TRBV6-1; no reliable D call. In germline, CDR1 is MNHNS, CDR2 SASEGT. CDR3 length: 11 amino acids. V was trimmed by 3 bases and J by 3 bases, leaving 3 bases between them. The CDR3 protein is CASSDHYEQYF. The DNA for the CDR3 is TGTGCCAGCAGTGACCACTACGAGCAGTACTTC.

The V call is TRBV21-1, the J call TRBJ1-2. TRBV21-1 is flagged as a pseudogene. The CDR3 covers 16 residues. The CDR3 nucleotides read TGTGCCAGCAGCAAATCTAAGGGACGGGTTTACGATGGCTACACCTTC. It specifies CASSKSKGRVYDGYTF.